The present entry profiles one T cell receptor (beta chain) with its context. These data belong to a study of blood T cell repertoires in COVID-19. Looking at the study overall: Both acute and convalescent COVID-19 samples were obtained from the United States, Italy and Spain.

As handled by the study authors: Using reference gene primer amplification, nucleated cell counts were estimated. Assay: immunoSEQ multiplex PCR; the TCRdb copy retains only in-frame clones and omits some. The V and J calls and the clone size are those of that table, but D and trimming were determined from the DNA. The data show fewer than 250,000 clones, approximately 90% seen once. J lost 2 bases, V lost 3 bases, and 7 bases had no gene match. The CDR3 totals 16 residues. Germline assignment: CDR1 MRHNA and CDR2 SNTAGT. The receptor was isolated from a woman between 35 and 50 years old with acute or convalescent COVID-19. Sequenced material: peripheral blood. The V call is TRBV6-4, the J call TRBJ2-1; 7 bases agree with TRBD2. Here the CDR3 reads CASSEYAGEAYNEQFF. The DNA for the CDR3 is TGTGCCAGCAGTGAATATGCGGGGGAAGCCTACAATGAGCAGTTCTTC.